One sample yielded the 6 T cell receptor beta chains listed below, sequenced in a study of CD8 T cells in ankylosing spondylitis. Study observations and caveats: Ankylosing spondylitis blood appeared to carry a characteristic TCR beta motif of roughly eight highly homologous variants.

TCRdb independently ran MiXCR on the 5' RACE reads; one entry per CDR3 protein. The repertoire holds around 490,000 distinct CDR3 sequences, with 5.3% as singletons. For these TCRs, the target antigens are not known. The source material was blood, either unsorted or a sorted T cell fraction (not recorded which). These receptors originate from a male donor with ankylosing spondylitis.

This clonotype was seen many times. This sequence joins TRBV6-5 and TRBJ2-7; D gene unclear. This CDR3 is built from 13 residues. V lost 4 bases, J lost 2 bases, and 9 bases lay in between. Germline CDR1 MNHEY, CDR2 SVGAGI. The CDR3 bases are TGTGCCAGCAGTTCCCCTTGGACCTACGAGCAGTACTTC. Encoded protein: CASSSPWTYEQYF.

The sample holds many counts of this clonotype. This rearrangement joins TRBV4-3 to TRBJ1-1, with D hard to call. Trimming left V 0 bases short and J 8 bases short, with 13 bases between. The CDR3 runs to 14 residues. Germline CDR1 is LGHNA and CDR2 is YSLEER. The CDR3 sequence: CASSQDWTVGEAFF. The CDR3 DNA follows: TGCGCCAGCAGCCAAGATTGGACCGTAGGGGAAGCTTTCTTT.

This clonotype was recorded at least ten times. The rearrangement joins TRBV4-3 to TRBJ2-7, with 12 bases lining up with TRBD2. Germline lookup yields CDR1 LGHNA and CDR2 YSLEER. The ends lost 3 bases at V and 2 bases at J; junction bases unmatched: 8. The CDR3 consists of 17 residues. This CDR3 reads CASSQGTSGSPTYEQYF. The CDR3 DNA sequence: TGCGCCAGCAGCCAGGGGACTAGCGGGTCCCCTACCTACGAGCAGTACTTC.

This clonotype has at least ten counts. CDR3 loop: CASSSTGDSNQPQHF. The CDR3 nucleotides are TGTGCCAGCAGCTCGACAGGCGATAGCAATCAGCCCCAGCATTTT. The chain joins TRBV12-3 or TRBV12-4 to TRBJ1-5; perhaps TRBD1 as D (6 bases). The V and J ends lost 6 bases and 0 bases respectively, with 12 bases between them. CDR3 length: 15 residues.

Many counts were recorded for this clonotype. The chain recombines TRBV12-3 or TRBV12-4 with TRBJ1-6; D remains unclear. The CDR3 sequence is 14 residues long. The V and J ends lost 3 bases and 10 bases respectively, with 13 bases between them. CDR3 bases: TGTGCCAGCAGTTTCTCCGTCAGATGGTCACCCCTCCACTTT. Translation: CASSFSVRWSPLHF.

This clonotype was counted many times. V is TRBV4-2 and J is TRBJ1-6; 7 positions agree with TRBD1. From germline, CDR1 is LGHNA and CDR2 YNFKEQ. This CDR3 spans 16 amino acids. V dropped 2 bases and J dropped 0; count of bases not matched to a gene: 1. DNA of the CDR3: TGTGCCAGCAGCCAACGACAGGGCTCCTATAATTCACCCCTCCACTTT. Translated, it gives CASSQRQGSYNSPLHF.